These 11 T cell receptor beta chains came from one sample sequenced in a study of T cells after yellow fever vaccination. TCRdb analysed the 5' RACE reads with MiXCR anew, one entry per CDR3 protein. The sample consists of around 350,000 distinct CDR3 sequences, more than 5.5% of them appearing once. The sequences come from PBMCs, collected 5 days after the yellow fever booster vaccination. These receptors were taken from a man younger than 40 who received the YFV17D yellow fever vaccine.

This clonotype appeared a few times. V gene TRBV29-1 combines with J gene TRBJ1-6; 12 bases match TRBD1. The CDR3 has 13 amino acids. V lost 5 bases and J lost 10; bases outside the gene matches: 3. Germline V gives CDR1 SQVTM, CDR2 ANQGSEA. In DNA form, the CDR3 reads TGCAGCGTTTCCGGGACAGGGGGCTCACCCCTCCACTTT. It yields the protein CSVSGTGGSPLHF.

This clonotype has a handful of counts. The J gene is TRBJ2-1, the V gene TRBV27; D possibly corresponds to TRBD1 (6 bases). The CDR3 consists of 12 residues. Trimming left V 5 bases short and J 7 bases short, with 9 bases between. CDR1 and CDR2 (germline): MNHEY, SMNVEV (reference sequence). The CDR3 loop reads CASSVQGNEQFF. CDR3 sequence (DNA): TGTGCCAGCAGTGTACAGGGAAATGAGCAGTTCTTC.

This clonotype was recorded at least ten times. The V and J genes are TRBV6-5 and TRBJ2-2; D is unclear. This CDR3 spans 14 amino acids. Germline assignment: CDR1 MNHEY and CDR2 SVGAGI. Trimming removed 0 bases at V and 3 bases at J, with 5 bases between. The DNA for the CDR3 is TGTGCCAGCAGTTACTCGTGGGACACCGGGGAGCTGTTTTTT. Amino acid sequence: CASSYSWDTGELFF.

This clonotype was seen repeatedly, ten times or more. The chain combines TRBV29-1 with TRBJ1-3; 8 positions match TRBD1. This CDR3 comprises 14 residues. Germline V gene sequence: CDR1 SQVTM, CDR2 ANQGSEA. The V gene end was trimmed by 7 bases and the J gene end by 3 bases; junction bases not matched to a gene: 8. The CDR3, as DNA: TGCAGCGCGTCCGGGACAGGATTTGGAAACACCATATATTTT. Protein sequence: CSASGTGFGNTIYF.

This clonotype has only a few counts. The chain joins TRBV10-2 to TRBJ2-5; 7 bases fit TRBD1. With V trimmed by 7 bases and J by 7 bases, 12 bases remained unmatched. CDR1 and CDR2 from the germline V gene are WSHSY and SAAADI. The CDR3 loop spans 14 amino acids. The CDR3 DNA reads TGCGCCAGCACCGCAACCCAGGGGGTAGGGACCCAGTACTTC. Encoded protein: CASTATQGVGTQYF.

The chain recombines TRBV6-1 with TRBJ2-1; D may be TRBD2 (6 bases). Trimming removed 0 bases from V and 9 bases from J, with 12 bases in between. CDR3 size: 14 residues. In germline, CDR1 is MNHNS, CDR2 SASEGT. DNA of the CDR3: TGTGCCAGCAGTGAAGCCGGGAGTAGAACTGAGCAGTTCTTC. Protein: CASSEAGSRTEQFF.

This clonotype was recorded a few times. The V call is TRBV30, the J call TRBJ2-3; D gene ambiguous. CDR1 GTSNPN and CDR2 SVGIG come from the germline V gene (reference sequence). V was pared by 1 base and J by 14 bases, with 19 bases between. The CDR3 is 13 amino acids. CDR3 region: CAWSDKMAIAWYF. In DNA, the CDR3 is TGTGCCTGGAGTGATAAAATGGCGATCGCATGGTATTTT.

In its sample, this clonotype was seen a few times. The chain has TRBV7-6 and TRBJ2-7; 9 positions agree with TRBD1. Germline assignment: CDR1 SGHVS and CDR2 FNYEAQ. The CDR3 sequence is 15 residues long. Losses at the gene ends were 2 bases for V and 0 bases for J; bases not matched to a gene: 2. CDR3 bases: TGTGCCAGCAGCTTAACAGGGGGCCGCTCCTACGAGCAGTACTTC. Amino acids: CASSLTGGRSYEQYF.

The V and J genes are TRBV4-1 and TRBJ1-2; D is uncertain. CDR1 and CDR2 from the germline V gene are MGHRA and YSYEKL. This CDR3 has 13 amino acids. With 0 bases removed from V and 8 bases from J, the gap between germline ends came to 10 bases. The DNA of the CDR3 is TGCGCCAGCAGCCAAGACCCATTTGAGGGCTACACCTTC. Protein sequence: CASSQDPFEGYTF.

This clonotype was seen at least ten times. The rearrangement joins TRBV7-8 to TRBJ2-3, with D perhaps matching TRBD2 (5 bases). This CDR3 contains 17 residues. The ends were cut back, 1 base at V and 1 base at J, with 15 bases in the middle. Germline V gene lookup returns CDR1 SGHVS and CDR2 FQNEAQ. The CDR3 DNA sequence: TGTGCCAGCAGCTTAGTGAGAGGGAGCGCCGGCACAGATACGCAGTATTTT. Translating gives CASSLVRGSAGTDTQYF.

This clonotype was observed a handful of times. The J gene is TRBJ1-1, the V gene TRBV7-9, with a weak D call TRBD1 (5 bases). Trimming left V 5 bases short and J 5 bases short, with 15 bases between. The CDR3 length is 14 residues. Germline lookup yields CDR1 SEHNR and CDR2 FQNEAQ (reference sequence). For the CDR3, the DNA is TGTGCCAGCAGCCGGGGACGGTCGGGGACTGAAGCTTTCTTT. This sequence encodes CASSRGRSGTEAFF.